Given below is one T cell receptor beta chain in context. J lost 14 bases, V lost 2 bases, and 7 bases had no gene match. There are 12 residues in the CDR3. CDR1 is MRHNA and CDR2 is SNTAGT in the germline V gene. The assay was immunoSEQ multiplex PCR, and TCRdb's table has in-frame clones only and misses some. The sample carries 85,000 to 100,000 clones, approximately 94% recorded once. The sample comes from a study of technical replicates of blood from four donors. The chain recombines TRBV6-4 with TRBJ2-3; 7 positions agree with TRBD2. This TCR was recovered from a human donor in good health. Sequencing was performed on T cells isolated from PBMCs. The CDR3 sequence is CASSDNGRQLYF. CDR3 nucleotides: TGTGCCAGCAGTGACAACGGGAGGCAACTGTATTTT.